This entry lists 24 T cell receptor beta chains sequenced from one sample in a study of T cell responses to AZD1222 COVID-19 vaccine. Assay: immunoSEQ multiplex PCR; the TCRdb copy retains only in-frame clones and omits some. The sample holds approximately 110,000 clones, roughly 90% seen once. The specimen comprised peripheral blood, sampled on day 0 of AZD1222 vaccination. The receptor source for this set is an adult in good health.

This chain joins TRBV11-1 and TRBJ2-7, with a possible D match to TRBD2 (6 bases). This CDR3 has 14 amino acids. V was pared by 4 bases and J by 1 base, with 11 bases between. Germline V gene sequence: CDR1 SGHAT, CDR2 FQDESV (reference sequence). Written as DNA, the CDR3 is TGTGCCAGCAGCTCCCCCGGGGGTTCCTACGAGCAGTACTTC. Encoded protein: CASSSPGGSYEQYF.

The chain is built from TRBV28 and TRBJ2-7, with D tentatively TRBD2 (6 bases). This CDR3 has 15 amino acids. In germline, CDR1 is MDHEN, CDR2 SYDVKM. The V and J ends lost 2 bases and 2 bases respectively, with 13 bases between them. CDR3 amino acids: CASSLGGVVAYEQYF. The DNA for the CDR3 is TGTGCCAGCAGTTTAGGAGGGGTGGTGGCCTACGAGCAGTACTTC.

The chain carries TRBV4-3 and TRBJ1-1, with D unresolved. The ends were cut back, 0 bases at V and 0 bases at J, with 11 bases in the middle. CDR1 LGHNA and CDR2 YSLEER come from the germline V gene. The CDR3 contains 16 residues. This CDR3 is CASSQDLSGLNTEAFF. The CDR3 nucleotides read TGCGCCAGCAGCCAAGATTTATCCGGTCTGAACACTGAAGCTTTCTTT.

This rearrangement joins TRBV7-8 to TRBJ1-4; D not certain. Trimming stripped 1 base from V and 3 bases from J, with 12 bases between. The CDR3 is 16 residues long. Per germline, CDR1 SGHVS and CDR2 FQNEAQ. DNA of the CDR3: TGTGCCAGCAGCTTAGTTCGGGTTTCGGCTAATGAAAAACTGTTTTTT. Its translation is CASSLVRVSANEKLFF.

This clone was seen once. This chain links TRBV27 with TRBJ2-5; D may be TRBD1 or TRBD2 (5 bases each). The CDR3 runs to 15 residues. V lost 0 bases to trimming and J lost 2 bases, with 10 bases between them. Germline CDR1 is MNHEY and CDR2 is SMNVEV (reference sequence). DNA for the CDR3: TGTGCCAGCAGTTTATCGAGGGACGCGCAAGAGACCCAGTACTTC. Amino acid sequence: CASSLSRDAQETQYF.

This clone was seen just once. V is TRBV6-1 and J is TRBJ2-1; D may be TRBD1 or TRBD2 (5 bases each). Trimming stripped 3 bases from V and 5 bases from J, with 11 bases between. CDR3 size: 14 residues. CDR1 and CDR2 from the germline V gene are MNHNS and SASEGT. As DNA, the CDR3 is TGTGCCAGCAGTGACCTGGGACCCCACAATGAGCAGTTCTTC. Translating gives CASSDLGPHNEQFF.

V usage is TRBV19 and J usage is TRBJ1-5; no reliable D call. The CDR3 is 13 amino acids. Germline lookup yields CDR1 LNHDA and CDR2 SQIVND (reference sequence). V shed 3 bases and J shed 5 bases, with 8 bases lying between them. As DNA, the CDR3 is TGTGCCAGTAGTATTTCGCGCGATCAGCCCCAGCATTTT. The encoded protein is CASSISRDQPQHF.

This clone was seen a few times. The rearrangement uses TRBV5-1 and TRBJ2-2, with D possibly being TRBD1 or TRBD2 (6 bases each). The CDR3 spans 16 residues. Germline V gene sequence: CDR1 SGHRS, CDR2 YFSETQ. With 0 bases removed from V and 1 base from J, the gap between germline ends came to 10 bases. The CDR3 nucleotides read TGCGCCAGCAGCTTGGACGGGGGCCGGAACACCGGGGAGCTGTTTTTT. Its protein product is CASSLDGGRNTGELFF.

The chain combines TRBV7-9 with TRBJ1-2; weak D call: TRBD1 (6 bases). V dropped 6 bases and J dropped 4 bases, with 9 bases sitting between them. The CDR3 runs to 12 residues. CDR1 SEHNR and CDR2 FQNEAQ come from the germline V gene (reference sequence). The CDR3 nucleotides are TGTGCCAGCAGACAGGGCGCCTATGGCTACACCTTC. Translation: CASRQGAYGYTF.

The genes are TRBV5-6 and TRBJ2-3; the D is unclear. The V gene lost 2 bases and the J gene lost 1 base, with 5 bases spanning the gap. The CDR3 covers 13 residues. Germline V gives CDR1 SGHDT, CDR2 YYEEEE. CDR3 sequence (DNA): TGTGCCAGCAGCTTCTCCGGCACAGATACGCAGTATTTT. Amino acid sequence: CASSFSGTDTQYF.

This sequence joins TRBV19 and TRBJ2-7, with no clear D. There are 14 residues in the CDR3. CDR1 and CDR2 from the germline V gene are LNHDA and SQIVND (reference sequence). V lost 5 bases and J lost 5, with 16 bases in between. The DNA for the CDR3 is TGTGCCAGTAGTCGGACGGTACCGCCCGACGAGCAGTACTTC. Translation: CASSRTVPPDEQYF.

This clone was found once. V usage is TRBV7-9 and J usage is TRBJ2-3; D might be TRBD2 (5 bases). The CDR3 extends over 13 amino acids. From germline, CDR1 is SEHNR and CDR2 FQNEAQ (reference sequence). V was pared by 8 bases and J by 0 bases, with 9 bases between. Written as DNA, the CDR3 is TGTGCCAGCTATGAGGGTAGCACAGATACGCAGTATTTT. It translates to CASYEGSTDTQYF. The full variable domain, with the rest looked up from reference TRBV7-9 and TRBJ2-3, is DTGVSQNPRHKITKRGQNVTFRCDPISEHNRLYWYRQTLGQGPEFLTYFQNEAQLEKSRLLSDRFSAERPKGSFSTLEIQRTEQGDSAMYLCASYEGSTDTQYFGPGTRLTVL.

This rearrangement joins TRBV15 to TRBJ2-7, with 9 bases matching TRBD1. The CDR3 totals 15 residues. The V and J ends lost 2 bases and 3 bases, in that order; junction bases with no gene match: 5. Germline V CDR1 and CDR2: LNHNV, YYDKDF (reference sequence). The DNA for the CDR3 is TGTGCCACCAGCAGAATACTGGGACAGGGCTACGAGCAGTACTTC. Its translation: CATSRILGQGYEQYF.

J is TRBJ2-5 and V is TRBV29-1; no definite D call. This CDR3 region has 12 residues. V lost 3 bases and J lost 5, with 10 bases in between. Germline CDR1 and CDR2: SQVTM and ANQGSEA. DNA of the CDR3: TGCAGCGTTGACAGAGCTGAGGAGACCCAGTACTTC. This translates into CSVDRAEETQYF.

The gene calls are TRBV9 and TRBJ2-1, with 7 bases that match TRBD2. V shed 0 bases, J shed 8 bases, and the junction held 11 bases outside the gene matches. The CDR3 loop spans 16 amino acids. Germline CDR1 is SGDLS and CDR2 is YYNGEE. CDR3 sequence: CASSVGRTSASDEQFF. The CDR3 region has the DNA TGTGCCAGCAGCGTAGGGCGGACTAGTGCTAGCGATGAGCAGTTCTTC.

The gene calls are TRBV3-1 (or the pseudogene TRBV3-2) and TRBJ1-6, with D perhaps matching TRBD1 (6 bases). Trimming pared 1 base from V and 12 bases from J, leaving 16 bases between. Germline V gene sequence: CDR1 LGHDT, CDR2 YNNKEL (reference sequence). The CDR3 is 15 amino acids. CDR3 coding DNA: TGTGCCAGCAGCCAAGGGGCGGGGGCCGGTGAACCCCTCCACTTT. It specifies CASSQGAGAGEPLHF.

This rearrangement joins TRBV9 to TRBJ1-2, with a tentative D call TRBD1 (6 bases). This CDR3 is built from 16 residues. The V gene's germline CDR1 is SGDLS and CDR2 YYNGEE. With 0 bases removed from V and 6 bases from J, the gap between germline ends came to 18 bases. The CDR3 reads CASSVGRGLGGDGYTF. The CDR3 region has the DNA TGTGCCAGCAGCGTAGGCAGGGGCCTCGGAGGGGATGGCTACACCTTC.

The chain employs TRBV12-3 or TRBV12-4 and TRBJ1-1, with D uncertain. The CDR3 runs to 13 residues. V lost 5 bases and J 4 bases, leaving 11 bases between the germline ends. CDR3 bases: TGTGCCAGCAGTCTCCGACGCGGCACTGAAGCTTTCTTT. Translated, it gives CASSLRRGTEAFF.

The CDR3 nucleotides read TGTGCCAGCAGTTCCCTAAAAAGCTCCTACGAGCAGTACTTC. It translates to CASSSLKSSYEQYF. This sequence joins TRBV27 and TRBJ2-7; D is unclear. This CDR3 comprises 14 residues. Germline assignment: CDR1 MNHEY and CDR2 SMNVEV (reference sequence). The V gene lost 4 bases and the J gene lost 0 bases, with 10 bases spanning the gap.

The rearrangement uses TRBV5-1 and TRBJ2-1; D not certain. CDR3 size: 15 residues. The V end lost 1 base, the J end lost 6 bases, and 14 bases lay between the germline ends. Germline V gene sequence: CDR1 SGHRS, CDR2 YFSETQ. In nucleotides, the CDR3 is TGCGCCAGCAGCTTGAACCCGGGCGGCACCAATGAGCAGTTCTTC. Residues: CASSLNPGGTNEQFF.

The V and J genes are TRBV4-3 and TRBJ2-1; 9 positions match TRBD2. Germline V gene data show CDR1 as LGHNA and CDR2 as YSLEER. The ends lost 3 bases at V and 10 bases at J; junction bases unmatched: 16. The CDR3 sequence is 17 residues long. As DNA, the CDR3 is TGCGCCAGCAGCCAGGGCGGCGGGCGGGAGGGCCTCAGCGAGCAGTTCTTC. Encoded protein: CASSQGGGREGLSEQFF.

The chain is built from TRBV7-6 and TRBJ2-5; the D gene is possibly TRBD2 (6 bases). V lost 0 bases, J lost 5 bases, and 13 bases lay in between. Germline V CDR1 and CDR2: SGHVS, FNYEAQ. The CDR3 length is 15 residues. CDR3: CASSLAGGEKETQYF. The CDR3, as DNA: TGTGCCAGCAGCTTAGCGGGGGGTGAAAAGGAGACCCAGTACTTC.

This chain's CDR3 is CATKAETSGITDTQYF. The CDR3 nucleotides read TGCGCCACCAAAGCCGAGACTAGCGGCATCACAGATACGCAGTATTTT. This chain uses TRBV5-1 with TRBJ2-3, with TRBD2 matching over 9 bases. Germline values: CDR1 SGHRS, CDR2 YFSETQ. V dropped 9 bases and J dropped 2; count of bases not matched to a gene: 13. This CDR3 spans 16 amino acids.

DNA of the CDR3: TGCGCCAGCAGCTTAGGATTAGGGGAGTCCAATGAGCAGTTCTTC. Translated: CASSLGLGESNEQFF. The chain is built from TRBV5-1 and TRBJ2-1; D assignment may be TRBD1 or TRBD2 (5 bases each). Germline lookup yields CDR1 SGHRS and CDR2 YFSETQ. The CDR3 contains 15 residues. V lost 2 bases, J lost 6 bases, and 15 bases lay in between.